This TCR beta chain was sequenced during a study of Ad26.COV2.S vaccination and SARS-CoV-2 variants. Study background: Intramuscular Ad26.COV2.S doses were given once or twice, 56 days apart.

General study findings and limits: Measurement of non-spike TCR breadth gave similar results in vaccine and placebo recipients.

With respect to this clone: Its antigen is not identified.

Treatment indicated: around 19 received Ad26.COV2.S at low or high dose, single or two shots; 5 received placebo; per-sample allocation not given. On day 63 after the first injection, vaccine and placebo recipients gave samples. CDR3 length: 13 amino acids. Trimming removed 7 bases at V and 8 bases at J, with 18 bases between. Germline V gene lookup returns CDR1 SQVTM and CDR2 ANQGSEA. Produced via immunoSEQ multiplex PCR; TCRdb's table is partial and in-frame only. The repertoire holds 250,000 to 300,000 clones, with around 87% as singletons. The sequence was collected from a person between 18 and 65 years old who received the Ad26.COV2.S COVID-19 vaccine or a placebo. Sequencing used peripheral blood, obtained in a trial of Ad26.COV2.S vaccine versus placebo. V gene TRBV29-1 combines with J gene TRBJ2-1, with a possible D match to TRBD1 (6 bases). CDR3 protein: CSAQEVGADEQFF. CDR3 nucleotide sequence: TGCAGCGCCCAAGAAGTGGGGGCGGATGAGCAGTTCTTC.